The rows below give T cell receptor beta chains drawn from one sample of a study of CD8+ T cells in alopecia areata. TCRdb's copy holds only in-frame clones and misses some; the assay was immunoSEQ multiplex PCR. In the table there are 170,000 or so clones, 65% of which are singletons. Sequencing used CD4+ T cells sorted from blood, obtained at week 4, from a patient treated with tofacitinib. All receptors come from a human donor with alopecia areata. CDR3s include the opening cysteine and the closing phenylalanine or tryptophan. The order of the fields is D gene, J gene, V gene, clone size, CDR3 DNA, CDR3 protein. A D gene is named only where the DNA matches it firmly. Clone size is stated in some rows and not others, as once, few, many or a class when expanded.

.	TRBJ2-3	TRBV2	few	TGTGCCAGCGGAGGCACAGATACGCAGTATTTT	CASGGTDTQYF
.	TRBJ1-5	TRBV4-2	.	TGTGCCAGCAGCCCTACGGGGGTTCAGCCCCAGCATTTT	CASSPTGVQPQHF
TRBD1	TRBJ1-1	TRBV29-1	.	TGCAGCGTTGCATACAGGGGGTCGAACACTGAAGCTTTCTTT	CSVAYRGSNTEAFF
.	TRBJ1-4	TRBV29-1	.	TGCAGCGTGGCCGGGACATTTAATGAAAAACTGTTTTTT	CSVAGTFNEKLFF
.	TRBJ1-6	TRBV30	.	TGTGCCTGGAGTGTGGACAGCGGACCCTCACCCCTCCACTTT	CAWSVDSGPSPLHF
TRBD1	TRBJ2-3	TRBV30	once	TGTGCCTGGAGTCGCGGACAGGGACACACAGATACGCAGTATTTT	CAWSRGQGHTDTQYF
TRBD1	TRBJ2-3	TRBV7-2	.	TGTGCCAGCAGCCTCGGGGAGACAGGGCCAAGGACGGGCACGCAGTATTTT	CASSLGETGPRTGTQYF
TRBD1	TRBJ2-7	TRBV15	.	TGTGCCACTCAGAGAGGGGGCCTCGAGCAGTACTTC	CATQRGGLEQYF
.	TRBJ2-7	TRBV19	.	TGTGCCAGTAGTCCCGGCCGGGATCGGGATTACGAGCAGTACTTC	CASSPGRDRDYEQYF
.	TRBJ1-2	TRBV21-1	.	TGTGCCAGCAGCAAAGTACGACGGGACTATGGCTACACCTTC	CASSKVRRDYGYTF
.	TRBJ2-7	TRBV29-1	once	TGCAGCGTTGACCGAAGCAGGGGAGTTTCCCCTGGCGAGCAGTACTTC	CSVDRSRGVSPGEQYF
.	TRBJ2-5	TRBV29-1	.	TGCAGCGTTGTGGCCGAAGGAGAGACCCAGTACTTC	CSVVAEGETQYF
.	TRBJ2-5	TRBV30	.	TGTGCCTGGAGTCAACAGGGAGTAGGGACCCAGTACTTC	CAWSQQGVGTQYF
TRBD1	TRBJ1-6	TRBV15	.	TGTGCCACCAGCAGACGGAGGACAGGGGATAATTCACCCCTCCACTTT	CATSRRRTGDNSPLHF
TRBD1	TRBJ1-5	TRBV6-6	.	TGTGCCAGCAGTTACGGACAGGGTGGCAATCAGCCCCAGCATTTT	CASSYGQGGNQPQHF
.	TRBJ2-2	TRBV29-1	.	TGCAGCGTTGATAAAGGAGCGAACACCGGGGAGCTGTTTTTT	CSVDKGANTGELFF